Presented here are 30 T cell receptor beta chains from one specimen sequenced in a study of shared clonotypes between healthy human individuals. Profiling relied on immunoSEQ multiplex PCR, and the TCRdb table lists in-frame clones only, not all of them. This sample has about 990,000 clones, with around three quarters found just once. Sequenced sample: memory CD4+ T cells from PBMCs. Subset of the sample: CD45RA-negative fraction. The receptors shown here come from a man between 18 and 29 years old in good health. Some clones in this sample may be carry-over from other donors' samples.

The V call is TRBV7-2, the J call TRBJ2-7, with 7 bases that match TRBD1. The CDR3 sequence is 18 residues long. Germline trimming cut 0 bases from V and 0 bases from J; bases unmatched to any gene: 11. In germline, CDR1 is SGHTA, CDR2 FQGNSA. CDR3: CASSLATGGRGSSYEQYF. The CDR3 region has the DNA TGTGCCAGCAGCTTAGCGACGGGCGGCAGGGGGTCCTCCTACGAGCAGTACTTC.

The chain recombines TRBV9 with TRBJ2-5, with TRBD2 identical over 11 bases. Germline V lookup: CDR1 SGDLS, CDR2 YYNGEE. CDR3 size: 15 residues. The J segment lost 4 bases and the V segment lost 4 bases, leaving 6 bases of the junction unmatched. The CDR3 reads CASSWLAGGRETQYF. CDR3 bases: TGTGCCAGCAGCTGGCTAGCGGGAGGACGAGAGACCCAGTACTTC.

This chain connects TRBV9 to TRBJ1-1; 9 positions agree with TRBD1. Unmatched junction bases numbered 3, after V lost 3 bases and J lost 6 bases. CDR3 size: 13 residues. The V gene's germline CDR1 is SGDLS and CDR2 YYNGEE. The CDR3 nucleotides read TGTGCCAGCAGCGGAGGACAGGGGTCTGAAGCTTTCTTT. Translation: CASSGGQGSEAFF. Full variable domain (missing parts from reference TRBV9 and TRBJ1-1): DSGVTQTPKHLITATGQRVTLRCSPRSGDLSVYWYQQSLDQGLQFLIQYYNGEERAKGNILERFSAQQFPDLHSELNLSSLELGDSALYFCASSGGQGSEAFFGQGTRLTVV.

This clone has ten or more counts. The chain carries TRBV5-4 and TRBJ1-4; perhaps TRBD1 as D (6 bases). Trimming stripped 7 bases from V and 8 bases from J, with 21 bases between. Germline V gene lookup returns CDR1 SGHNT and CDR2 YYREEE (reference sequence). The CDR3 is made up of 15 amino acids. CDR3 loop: CASAYGTSGAEKLFF. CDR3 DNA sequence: TGTGCCAGCGCGTATGGGACATCGGGTGCCGAAAAACTGTTTTTT. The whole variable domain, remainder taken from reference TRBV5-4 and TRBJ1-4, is ETGVTQSPTHLIKTRGQQVTLRCSSQSGHNTVSWYQQALGQGPQFIFQYYREEENGRGNFPPRFSGLQFPNYSSELNVNALELDDSALYLCASAYGTSGAEKLFFGSGTQLSVL.

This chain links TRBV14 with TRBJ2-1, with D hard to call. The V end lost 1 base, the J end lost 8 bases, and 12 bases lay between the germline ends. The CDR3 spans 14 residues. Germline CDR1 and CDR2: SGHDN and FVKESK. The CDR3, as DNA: TGTGCCAGCAGCCAAGGGCTCTTTTTCCATGAGCAGTTCTTC. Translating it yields CASSQGLFFHEQFF.

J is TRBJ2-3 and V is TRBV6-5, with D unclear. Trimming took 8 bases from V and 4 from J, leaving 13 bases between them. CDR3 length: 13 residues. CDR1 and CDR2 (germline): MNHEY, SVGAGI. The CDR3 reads CASQPPGADTQYF. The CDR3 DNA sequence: TGTGCCAGCCAGCCCCCGGGTGCAGATACGCAGTATTTT.

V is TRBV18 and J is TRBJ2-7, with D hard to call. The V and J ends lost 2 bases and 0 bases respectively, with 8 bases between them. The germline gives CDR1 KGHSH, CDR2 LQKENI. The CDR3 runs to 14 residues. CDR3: CASSPASSSYEQYF. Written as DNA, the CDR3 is TGTGCCAGCTCACCAGCCAGCAGCTCCTACGAGCAGTACTTC.

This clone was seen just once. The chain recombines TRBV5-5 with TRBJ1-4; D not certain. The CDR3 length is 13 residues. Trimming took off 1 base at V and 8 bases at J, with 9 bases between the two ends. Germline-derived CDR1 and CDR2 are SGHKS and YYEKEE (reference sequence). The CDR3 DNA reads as TGTGCCAGCAGCTTGATGTCCCCGGAAAAACTGTTTTTT. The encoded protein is CASSLMSPEKLFF.

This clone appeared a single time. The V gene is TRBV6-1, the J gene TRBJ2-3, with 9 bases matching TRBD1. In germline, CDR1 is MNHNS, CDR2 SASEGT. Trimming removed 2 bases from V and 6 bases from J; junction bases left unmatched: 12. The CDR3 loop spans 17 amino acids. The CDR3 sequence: CASSERGRGQGMDTQYF. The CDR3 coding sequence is TGTGCCAGCAGTGAACGGGGTCGGGGACAGGGAATGGATACGCAGTATTTT.

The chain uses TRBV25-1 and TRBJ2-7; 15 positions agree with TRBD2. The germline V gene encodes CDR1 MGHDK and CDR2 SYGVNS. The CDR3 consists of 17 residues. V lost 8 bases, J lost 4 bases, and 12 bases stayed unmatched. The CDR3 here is CASAWGTSGRLGYEQYF. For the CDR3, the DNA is TGTGCCAGCGCTTGGGGGACTAGCGGGAGGTTGGGGTACGAGCAGTACTTC.

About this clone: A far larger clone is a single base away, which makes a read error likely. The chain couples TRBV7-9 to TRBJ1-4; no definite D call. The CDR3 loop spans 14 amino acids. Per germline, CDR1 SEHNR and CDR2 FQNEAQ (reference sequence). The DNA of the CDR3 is TGTGCCAGCGGCTTAACATGGCCGGGGGAAAAACTGTTTTTT. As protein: CASGLTWPGEKLFF. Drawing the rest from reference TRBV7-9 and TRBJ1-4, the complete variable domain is DTGVSQNPRHKITKRGQNVTFRCDPISEHNRLYWYRQTLGQGPEFLTYFQNEAQLEKSRLLSDRFSAERPKGSFSTLEIQRTEQGDSAMYLCASGLTWPGEKLFFGSGTQLSVL.

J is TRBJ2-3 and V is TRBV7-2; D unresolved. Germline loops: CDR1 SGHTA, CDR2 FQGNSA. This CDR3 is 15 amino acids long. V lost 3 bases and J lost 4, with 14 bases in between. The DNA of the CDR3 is TGTGCCAGCAGCTTTGGCGCGAGCAAGGCAGATACGCAGTATTTT. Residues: CASSFGASKADTQYF.

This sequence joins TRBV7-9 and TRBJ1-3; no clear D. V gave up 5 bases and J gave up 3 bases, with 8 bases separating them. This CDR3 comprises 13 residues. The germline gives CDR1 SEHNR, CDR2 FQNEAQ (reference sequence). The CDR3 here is CASSPSLGNTIYF. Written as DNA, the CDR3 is TGTGCCAGCAGCCCAAGCCTTGGAAACACCATATATTTT.

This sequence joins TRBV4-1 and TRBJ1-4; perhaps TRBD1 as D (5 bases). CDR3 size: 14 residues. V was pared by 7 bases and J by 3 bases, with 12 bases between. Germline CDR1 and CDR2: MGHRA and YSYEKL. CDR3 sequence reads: CASTYQGANEKLFF. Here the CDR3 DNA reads TGCGCCAGCACCTACCAGGGAGCTAATGAAAAACTGTTTTTT.

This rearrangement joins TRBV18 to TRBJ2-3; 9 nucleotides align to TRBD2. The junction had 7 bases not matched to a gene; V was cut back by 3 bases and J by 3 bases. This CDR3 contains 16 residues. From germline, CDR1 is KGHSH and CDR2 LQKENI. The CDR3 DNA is TGTGCCAGCTCACCCCCGAGTAGCGGGAGTACAGATACGCAGTATTTT. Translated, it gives CASSPPSSGSTDTQYF.

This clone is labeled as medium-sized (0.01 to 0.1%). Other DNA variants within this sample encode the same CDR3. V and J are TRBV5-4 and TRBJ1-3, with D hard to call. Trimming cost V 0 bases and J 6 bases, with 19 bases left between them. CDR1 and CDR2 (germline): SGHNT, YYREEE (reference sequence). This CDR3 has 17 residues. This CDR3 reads CASSLVPGREIENTIYF. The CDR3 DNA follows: TGTGCCAGCAGCTTGGTCCCCGGGAGGGAGATCGAAAACACCATATATTTT.

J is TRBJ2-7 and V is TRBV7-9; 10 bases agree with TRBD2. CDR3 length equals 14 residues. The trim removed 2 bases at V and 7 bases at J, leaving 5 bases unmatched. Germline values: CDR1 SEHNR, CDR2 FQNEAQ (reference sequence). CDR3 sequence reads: CASSLLGTSDEQYF. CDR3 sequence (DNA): TGTGCCAGCAGCTTACTAGGGACTAGCGATGAGCAGTACTTC.

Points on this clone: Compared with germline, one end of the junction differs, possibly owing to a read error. The CDR3 region has the DNA TGCGCCAGCAGTCAAGAACACAACCAGGAGACCCAGTACTTC. It translates to CASSQEHNQETQYF. The chain joins TRBV23-1 to TRBJ2-5; D remains unclear. TRBV23-1 counts as an open reading frame of uncertain function. The CDR3 runs 14 residues.

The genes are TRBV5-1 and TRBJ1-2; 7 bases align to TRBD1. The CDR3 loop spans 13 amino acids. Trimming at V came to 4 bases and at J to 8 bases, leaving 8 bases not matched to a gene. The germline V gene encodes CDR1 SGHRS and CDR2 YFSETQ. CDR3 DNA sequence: TGCGCCAGCAGCCCCGGGGACAGCTTGGGCTACACCTTC. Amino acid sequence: CASSPGDSLGYTF.

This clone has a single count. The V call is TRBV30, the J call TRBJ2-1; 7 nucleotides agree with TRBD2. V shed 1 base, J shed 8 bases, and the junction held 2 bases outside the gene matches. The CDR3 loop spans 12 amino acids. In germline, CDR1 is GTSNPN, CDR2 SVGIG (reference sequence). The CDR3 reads CAWSERGDEQFF. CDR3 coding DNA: TGTGCCTGGAGTGAACGGGGGGATGAGCAGTTCTTC.

CDR3 DNA: TGTGCCAGCTTTAGCCGGGCCCCAAATGAAAAACTGTTTTTT. It translates to CASFSRAPNEKLFF. The rearrangement joins TRBV2 to TRBJ1-4; D uncertain. Trimming pared 8 bases from V and 5 bases from J, leaving 15 bases between. The CDR3 has 14 amino acids. Germline V CDR1 and CDR2: SNHLY, FYNNEI.

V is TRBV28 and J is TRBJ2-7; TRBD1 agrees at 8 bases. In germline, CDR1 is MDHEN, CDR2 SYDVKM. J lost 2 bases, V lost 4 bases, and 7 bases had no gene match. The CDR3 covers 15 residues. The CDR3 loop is CASSSPGQDPYEQYF. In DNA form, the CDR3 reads TGTGCCAGCAGTTCCCCGGGACAGGACCCCTACGAGCAGTACTTC. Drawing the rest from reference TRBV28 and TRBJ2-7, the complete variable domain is DVKVTQSSRYLVKRTGEKVFLECVQDMDHENMFWYRQDPGLGLRLIYFSYDVKMKEKGDIPEGYSVSREKKERFSLILESASTNQTSMYLCASSSPGQDPYEQYFGPGTRLTVT.

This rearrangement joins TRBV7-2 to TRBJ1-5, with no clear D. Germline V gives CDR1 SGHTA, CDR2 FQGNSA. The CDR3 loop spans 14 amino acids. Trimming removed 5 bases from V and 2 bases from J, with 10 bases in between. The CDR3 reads CASSPGGGNQPQHF. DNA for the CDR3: TGTGCCAGCAGCCCCGGTGGTGGCAATCAGCCCCAGCATTTT.

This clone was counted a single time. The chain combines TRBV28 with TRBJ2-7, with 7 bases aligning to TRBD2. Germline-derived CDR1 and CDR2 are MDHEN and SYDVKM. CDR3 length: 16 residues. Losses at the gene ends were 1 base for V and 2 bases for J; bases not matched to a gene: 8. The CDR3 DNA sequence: TGTGCCAGCAGTTTATCGCTTGGGGGGGGAACCTACGAGCAGTACTTC. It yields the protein CASSLSLGGGTYEQYF.

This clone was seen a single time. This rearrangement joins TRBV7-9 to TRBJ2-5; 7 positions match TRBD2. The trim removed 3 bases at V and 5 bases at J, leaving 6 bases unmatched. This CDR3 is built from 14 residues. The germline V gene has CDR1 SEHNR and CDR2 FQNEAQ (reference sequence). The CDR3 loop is CASSLGGGPETQYF. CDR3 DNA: TGTGCCAGCAGCTTGGGGGGAGGGCCTGAGACCCAGTACTTC.

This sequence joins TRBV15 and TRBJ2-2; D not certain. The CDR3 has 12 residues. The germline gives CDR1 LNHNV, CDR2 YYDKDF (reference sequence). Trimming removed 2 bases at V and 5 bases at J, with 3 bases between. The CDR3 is CATSRWTGELFF. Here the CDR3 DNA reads TGTGCCACCAGCAGATGGACCGGGGAGCTGTTTTTT.

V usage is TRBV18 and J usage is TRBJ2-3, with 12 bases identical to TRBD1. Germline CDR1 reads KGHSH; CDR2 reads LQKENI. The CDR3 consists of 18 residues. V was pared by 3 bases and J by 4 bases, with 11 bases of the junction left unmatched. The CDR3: CASSPFRDRGRWADTQYF. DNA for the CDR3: TGTGCCAGCTCACCTTTTCGGGACAGGGGGCGTTGGGCAGATACGCAGTATTTT. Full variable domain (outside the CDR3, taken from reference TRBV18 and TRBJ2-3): NAGVMQNPRHLVRRRGQEARLRCSPMKGHSHVYWYRQLPEEGLKFMVYLQKENIIDESGMPKERFSAEFPKEGPSILRIQQVVRGDSAAYFCASSPFRDRGRWADTQYFGPGTRLTVL.

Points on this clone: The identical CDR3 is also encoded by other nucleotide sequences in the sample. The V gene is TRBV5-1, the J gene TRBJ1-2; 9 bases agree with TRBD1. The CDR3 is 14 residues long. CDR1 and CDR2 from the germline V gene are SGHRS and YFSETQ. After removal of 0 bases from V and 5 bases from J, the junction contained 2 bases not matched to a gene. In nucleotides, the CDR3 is TGCGCCAGCAGCTTGGGGGACAGGGATTATGGCTACACCTTC. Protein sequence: CASSLGDRDYGYTF.

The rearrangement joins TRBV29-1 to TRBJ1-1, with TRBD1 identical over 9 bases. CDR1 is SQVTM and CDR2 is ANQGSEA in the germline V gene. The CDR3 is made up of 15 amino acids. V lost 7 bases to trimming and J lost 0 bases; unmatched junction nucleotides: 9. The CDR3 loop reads CSAGPGQGMNTEAFF. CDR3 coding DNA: TGCAGCGCTGGACCGGGACAGGGCATGAACACTGAAGCTTTCTTT.

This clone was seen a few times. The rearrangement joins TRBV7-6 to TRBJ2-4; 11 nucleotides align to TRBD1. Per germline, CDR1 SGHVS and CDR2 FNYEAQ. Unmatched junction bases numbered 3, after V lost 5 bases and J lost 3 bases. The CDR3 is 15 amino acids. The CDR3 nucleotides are TGTGCCAGCAGCCCCGGGACAGGGGGCAAAAACATTCAGTACTTC. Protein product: CASSPGTGGKNIQYF. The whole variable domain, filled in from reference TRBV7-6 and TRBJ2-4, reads GAGVSQSPRYKVTKRGQDVALRCDPISGHVSLYWYRQALGQGPEFLTYFNYEAQQDKSGLPNDRFSAERPEGSISTLTIQRTEQRDSAMYRCASSPGTGGKNIQYFGAGTRLSVL.